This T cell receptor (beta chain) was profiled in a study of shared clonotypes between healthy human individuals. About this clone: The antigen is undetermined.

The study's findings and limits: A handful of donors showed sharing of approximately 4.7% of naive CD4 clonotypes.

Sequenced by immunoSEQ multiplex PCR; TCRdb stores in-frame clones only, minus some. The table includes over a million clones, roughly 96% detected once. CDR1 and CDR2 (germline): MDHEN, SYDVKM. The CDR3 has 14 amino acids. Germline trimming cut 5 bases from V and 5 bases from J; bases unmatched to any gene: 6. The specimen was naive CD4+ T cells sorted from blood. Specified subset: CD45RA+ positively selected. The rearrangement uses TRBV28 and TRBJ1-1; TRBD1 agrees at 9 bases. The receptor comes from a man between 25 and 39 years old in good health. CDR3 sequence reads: CASSPTGGKTEAFF. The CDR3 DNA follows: TGTGCCAGCAGTCCTACAGGGGGCAAGACTGAAGCTTTCTTT.